This T cell receptor (beta chain) was recovered during a study of vaccination and CD4 T cells after COVID-19. Looking at the study overall: Convalescent persons amounted to six males plus four females, two of whom were Hispanic. Cellular stimulation was performed using overlapping spike peptides derived from SARS-CoV-2, HCoV-NL63, HCoV-OC43 and HCoV-229E.

Germline V gene data show CDR1 as SEHNR and CDR2 as FQNEAQ (reference sequence). The V and J ends lost 2 bases and 0 bases respectively, with 8 bases between them. This CDR3 spans 14 amino acids. The treatment here: roughly 10-day PBMC culture with coronavirus spike peptide pools or control peptides (ViraFEST assay). Upon completion of under 12 days of culture, CD4+ T cells were isolated via negative selection. A note on this clonotype: Its target is not known.

Cultured CD4+ T cell DNA underwent sequencing with the Oncomine TCR Beta short-read assay. MiXCR, run by TCRdb on the PCR reads, gives a single entry per CDR3 protein. The sample holds some 14,000 distinct CDR3 sequences; 55% to 80% are singletons and the top ten take roughly 6.4%. The sequenced sample was CD4+ T cells from blood, cultured in vitro. The clonotype originates from a human donor who had recovered from COVID-19. The genes are TRBV7-9 and TRBJ2-7; D remains unclear. In DNA, the CDR3 is TGTGCCAGCAGCTTAAGGAGCAACTCCTACGAGCAGTACTTC. Its protein product is CASSLRSNSYEQYF. Complete variable domain (other parts from reference TRBV7-9 and TRBJ2-7): DTGVSQNPRHKITKRGQNVTFRCDPISEHNRLYWYRQTLGQGPEFLTYFQNEAQLEKSRLLSDRFSAERPKGSFSTLEIQRTEQGDSAMYLCASSLRSNSYEQYFGPGTRLTVT.